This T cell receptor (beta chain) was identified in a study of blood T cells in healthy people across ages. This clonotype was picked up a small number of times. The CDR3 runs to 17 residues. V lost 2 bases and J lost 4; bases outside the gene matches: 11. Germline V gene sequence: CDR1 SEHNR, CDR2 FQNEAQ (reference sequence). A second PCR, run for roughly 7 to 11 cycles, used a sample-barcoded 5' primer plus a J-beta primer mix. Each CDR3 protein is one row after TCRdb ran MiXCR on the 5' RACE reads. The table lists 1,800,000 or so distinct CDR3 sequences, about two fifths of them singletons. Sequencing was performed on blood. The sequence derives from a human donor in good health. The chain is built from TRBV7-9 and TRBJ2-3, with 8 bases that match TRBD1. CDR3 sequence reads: CASSLRRDRRVADTQYF. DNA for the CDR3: TGTGCCAGCAGCTTAAGAAGGGACAGGCGAGTCGCAGATACGCAGTATTTT. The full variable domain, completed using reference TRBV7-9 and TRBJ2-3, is DTGVSQNPRHKITKRGQNVTFRCDPISEHNRLYWYRQTLGQGPEFLTYFQNEAQLEKSRLLSDRFSAERPKGSFSTLEIQRTEQGDSAMYLCASSLRRDRRVADTQYFGPGTRLTVL.